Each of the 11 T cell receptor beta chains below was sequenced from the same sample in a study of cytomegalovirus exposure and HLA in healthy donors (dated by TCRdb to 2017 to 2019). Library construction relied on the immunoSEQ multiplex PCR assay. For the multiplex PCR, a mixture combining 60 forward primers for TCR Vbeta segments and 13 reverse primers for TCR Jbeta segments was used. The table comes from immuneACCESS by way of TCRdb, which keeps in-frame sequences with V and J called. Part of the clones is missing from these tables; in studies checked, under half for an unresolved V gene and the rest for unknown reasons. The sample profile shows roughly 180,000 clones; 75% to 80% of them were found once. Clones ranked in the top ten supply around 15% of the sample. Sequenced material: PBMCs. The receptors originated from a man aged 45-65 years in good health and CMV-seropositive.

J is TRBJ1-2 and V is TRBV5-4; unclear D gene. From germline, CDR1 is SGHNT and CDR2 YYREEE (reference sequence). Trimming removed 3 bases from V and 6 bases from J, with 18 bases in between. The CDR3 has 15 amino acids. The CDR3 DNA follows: TGTGCCAGCAGCTCCCTTGGAGGGAGACGTAATGGCTACACCTTC. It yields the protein CASSSLGGRRNGYTF.

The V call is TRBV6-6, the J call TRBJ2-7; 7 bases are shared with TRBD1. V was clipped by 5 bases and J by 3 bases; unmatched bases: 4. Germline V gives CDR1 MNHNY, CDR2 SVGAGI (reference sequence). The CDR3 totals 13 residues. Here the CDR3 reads CASSPRDSYEQYV. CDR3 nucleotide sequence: TGTGCCAGCAGTCCCCGGGACAGCTACGAGCAGTACGTC.

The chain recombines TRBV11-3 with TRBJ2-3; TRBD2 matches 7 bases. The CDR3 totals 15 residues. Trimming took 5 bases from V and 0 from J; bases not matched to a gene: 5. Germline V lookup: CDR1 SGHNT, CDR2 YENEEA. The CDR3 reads CASSHLAASTDTQYF. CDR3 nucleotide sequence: TGTGCCAGCAGCCATCTAGCGGCAAGCACAGATACGCAGTATTTT.

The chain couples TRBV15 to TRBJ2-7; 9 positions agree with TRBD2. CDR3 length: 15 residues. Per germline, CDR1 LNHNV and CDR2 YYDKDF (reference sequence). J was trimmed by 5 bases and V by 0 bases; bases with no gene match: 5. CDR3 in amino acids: CATSRDRLAGNEQYF. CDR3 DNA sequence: TGTGCCACCAGCAGAGATCGCCTAGCGGGGAACGAGCAGTACTTC.

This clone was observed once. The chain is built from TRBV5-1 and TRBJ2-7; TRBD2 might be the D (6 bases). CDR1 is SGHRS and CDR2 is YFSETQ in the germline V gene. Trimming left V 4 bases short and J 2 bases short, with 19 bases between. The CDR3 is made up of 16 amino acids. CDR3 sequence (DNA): TGCGCCAGCAGCCAAACCGGGACTGTCGGCCCCTACGAGCAGTACTTC. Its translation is CASSQTGTVGPYEQYF.

The CDR3 sequence: CASSLTLAGGRGTDTQYF. As DNA, the CDR3 is TGTGCCAGCAGTTTGACACTAGCGGGGGGGCGGGGCACAGATACGCAGTATTTT. The J gene is TRBJ2-3, the V gene TRBV7-2; 13 nucleotides match TRBD2. The germline CDR1 and CDR2 sequences are SGHTA and FQGNSA. The CDR3 totals 18 residues. The V segment lost 6 bases and the J segment 1 base; nucleotides outside the gene matches: 10.

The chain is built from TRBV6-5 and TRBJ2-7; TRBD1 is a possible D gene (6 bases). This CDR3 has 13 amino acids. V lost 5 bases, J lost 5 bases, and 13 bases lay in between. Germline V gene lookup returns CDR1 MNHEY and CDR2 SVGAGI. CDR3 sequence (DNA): TGTGCCAGCAGTAAACAGGGTACCCACGAGCAGTACTTC. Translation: CASSKQGTHEQYF.

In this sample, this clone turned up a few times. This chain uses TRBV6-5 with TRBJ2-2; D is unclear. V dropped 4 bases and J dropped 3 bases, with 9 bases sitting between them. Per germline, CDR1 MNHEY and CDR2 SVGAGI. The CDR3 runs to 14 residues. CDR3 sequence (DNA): TGTGCCAGCAGTTCTCACAGAGACACCGGGGAGCTGTTTTTT. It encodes CASSSHRDTGELFF.

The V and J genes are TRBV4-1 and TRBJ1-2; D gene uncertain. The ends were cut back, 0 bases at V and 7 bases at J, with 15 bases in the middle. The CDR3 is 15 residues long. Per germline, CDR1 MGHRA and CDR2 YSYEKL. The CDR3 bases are TGCGCCAGCAGCCAAGAAGTGGGAGGCTCTGCTGGCTACACCTTC. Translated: CASSQEVGGSAGYTF.

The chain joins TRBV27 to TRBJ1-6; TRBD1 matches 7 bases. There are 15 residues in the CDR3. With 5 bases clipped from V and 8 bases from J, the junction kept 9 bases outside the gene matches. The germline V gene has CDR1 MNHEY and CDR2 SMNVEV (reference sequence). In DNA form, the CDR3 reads TGTGCCAGCAGTCCGGGACAGACTTTTGATTCACCCCTCCACTTT. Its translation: CASSPGQTFDSPLHF.

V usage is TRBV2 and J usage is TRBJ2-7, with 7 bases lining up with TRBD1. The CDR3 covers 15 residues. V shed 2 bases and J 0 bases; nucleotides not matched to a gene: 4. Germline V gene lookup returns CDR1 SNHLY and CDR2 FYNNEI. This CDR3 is CASSESGGSSYEQYF. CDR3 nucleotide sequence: TGTGCCAGCAGTGAATCAGGGGGTAGCTCCTACGAGCAGTACTTC. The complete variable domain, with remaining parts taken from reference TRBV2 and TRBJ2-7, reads EPEVTQTPSHQVTQMGQEVILRCVPISNHLYFYWYRQILGQKVEFLVSFYNNEISEKSEIFDDQFSVERPDGSNFTLKIRSTKLEDSAMYFCASSESGGSSYEQYFGPGTRLTVT.